This TCR beta chain was sequenced during a study of blood T cell repertoires in COVID-19. Across the whole study: Sample material is recorded as cDNA or gDNA derived from T cells, B-cell-depleted T cells, or PBMCs.

TCRdb keeps only in-frame clones here, not all; method: immunoSEQ multiplex PCR. Among approximately 240,000 clones listed, about 83% were seen once. The CDR3 length is 17 residues. V lost 1 base and J 0 bases, leaving 15 bases between the germline ends. CDR1 is SGHVS and CDR2 is FQNEAQ in the germline V gene. The specimen sequenced was peripheral blood. This rearrangement joins TRBV7-8 to TRBJ1-2; D ambiguous. This TCR was sampled from a man in his forties or fifties with acute or convalescent COVID-19. The CDR3 reads CASSLVVRPTANYGYTF. The CDR3 region has the DNA TGTGCCAGCAGCTTAGTGGTCCGCCCCACAGCTAACTATGGCTACACCTTC.